This TCR beta chain was identified during a study of T cell responses to AZD1222 COVID-19 vaccine. Turning to the study itself: Second-dose intervals of approximately 4 or approximately 12 weeks were pooled.

The V gene end was trimmed by 5 bases and the J gene end by 5 bases; junction bases not matched to a gene: 4. The CDR3 extends over 15 amino acids. Germline values: CDR1 MDHEN, CDR2 SYDVKM. The protocol was immunoSEQ multiplex PCR, while the TCRdb copy is restricted to in-frame clones and leaves out a portion. Altogether 150,000 to 200,000 clones are present, just under 90% being singletons, with the ten largest covering 5% to 7.5%. Sequences were derived from peripheral blood, sampled on day 0 of AZD1222 vaccination. The receptor comes from an adult in good health. The chain combines TRBV28 with TRBJ1-6; the match to TRBD1 covers 9 bases. The CDR3 DNA follows: TGTGCCAGCAGTCCGGGACAGGGTCATAATTCACCCCTCCACTTT. This encodes CASSPGQGHNSPLHF. The complete variable domain, with remaining parts taken from reference TRBV28 and TRBJ1-6, reads DVKVTQSSRYLVKRTGEKVFLECVQDMDHENMFWYRQDPGLGLRLIYFSYDVKMKEKGDIPEGYSVSREKKERFSLILESASTNQTSMYLCASSPGQGHNSPLHFGNGTRLTVT.